These 16 T cell receptor beta chains came from one sample sequenced in a study of blood T cells in healthy people across ages. Together with a sample-barcoded 5' primer, a J-beta primer mix was included in a second PCR lasting about 7 to 12 cycles. TCRdb re-called the 5' RACE reads with MiXCR, one entry per CDR3 protein. The sample contains 650,000 to 1,000,000 distinct CDR3 sequences, 35% to 60% of which appear only once. Sequencing was carried out using blood. The receptors were gathered from an elderly man in good health.

The rearrangement uses TRBV12-3 or TRBV12-4 and TRBJ2-1; no clear D. CDR3 length: 15 amino acids. Trimming removed 4 bases at V and 4 bases at J, with 14 bases between. The CDR3 spells CASSSPLTIYNEQFF. CDR3 nucleotide sequence: TGTGCCAGCAGTTCCCCTCTCACCATTTACAATGAGCAGTTCTTC.

In its sample, this clonotype was seen a few times. J is TRBJ2-4 and V is TRBV5-1, with D possibly called TRBD1 or TRBD2 (5 bases each). V was cut by 2 bases and J by 3 bases, with 18 bases left in between. CDR1 and CDR2 (germline): SGHRS, YFSETQ. This CDR3 is built from 17 residues. CDR3 region: CASSLLGTSIDKNIQYF. The CDR3 bases are TGCGCCAGCAGCTTACTCGGGACGTCCATCGACAAAAACATTCAGTACTTC.

The V gene is TRBV7-9, the J gene TRBJ2-1, with 7 bases fitting TRBD2. This CDR3 contains 17 residues. CDR1 is SEHNR and CDR2 is FQNEAQ in the germline V gene (reference sequence). The J segment lost 10 bases and the V segment lost 4 bases, leaving 19 bases of the junction unmatched. The CDR3 DNA follows: TGTGCCAGCAGCTCCTCTCCCTCCTCAGCGGGGCTTGGCGAGCAGTTCTTC. It encodes CASSSSPSSAGLGEQFF.

Only one count was recorded for this clonotype. The gene calls are TRBV7-6 and TRBJ1-1; tentative D call: TRBD1 (5 bases). V was shortened by 1 base and J by 1 base, with 19 bases between the two germline ends. Germline assignment: CDR1 SGHVS and CDR2 FNYEAQ. The CDR3 spans 18 residues. The chain's CDR3 is CASSLVRRGGRGNTEAFF. The DNA for the CDR3 is TGTGCCAGCAGCTTAGTTCGGAGGGGCGGAAGAGGGAACACTGAAGCTTTCTTT.

The CDR3: CASSLQGGIGKSTQYF. The CDR3 DNA sequence: TGTGCCAGCAGCTTGCAAGGGGGAATTGGAAAGTCGACCCAGTACTTC. The J gene is TRBJ2-5, the V gene TRBV7-2; D perhaps matches TRBD1 (6 bases). Germline-derived CDR1 and CDR2 are SGHTA and FQGNSA. Trimming took off 3 bases at V and 7 bases at J, with 21 bases between the two ends. This CDR3 has 16 residues.

This chain joins TRBV5-6 and TRBJ2-3; D not resolved. Trimming stripped 3 bases from V and 2 bases from J, with 10 bases between. The germline gives CDR1 SGHDT, CDR2 YYEEEE. This CDR3 has 14 amino acids. CDR3 residues: CASSSSPTTDTQYF. CDR3 DNA: TGTGCCAGCAGCTCTTCCCCAACCACAGATACGCAGTATTTT.

Only a few counts were recorded for this clonotype. The rearrangement uses TRBV7-2 and TRBJ2-3; no definite D call. V was trimmed by 1 base and J by 6 bases, leaving 11 bases between them. Germline V gene sequence: CDR1 SGHTA, CDR2 FQGNSA. There are 14 residues in the CDR3. CDR3 residues: CASSLVLPEDTQYF. The DNA of the CDR3 is TGTGCCAGCAGCTTAGTGCTCCCGGAGGATACGCAGTATTTT.

This clonotype was detected a few times. This chain uses TRBV20-1 with TRBJ2-7; 10 nucleotides match TRBD1. V trimming: 6 bases; J trimming: 6 bases; junction bases outside the gene matches: 5. The CDR3 has 12 residues. Per germline, CDR1 DFQATT and CDR2 SNEGSKA (reference sequence). The CDR3, as DNA: TGCAGTGCGACAGGGGGCTCACTCGAGCAGTACTTC. This encodes CSATGGSLEQYF.

In its sample, this clonotype was seen a few times. The chain carries TRBV6-4 and TRBJ2-7, with 7 bases lining up with TRBD2. The CDR3 is 15 residues long. Germline V lookup: CDR1 MRHNA, CDR2 SNTAGT. The V and J ends lost 6 bases and 7 bases, in that order; junction bases with no gene match: 15. CDR3 coding DNA: TGTGCCAGCAGCGCTACAGGTAGGGACTACAATGAGCAGTACTTC. Protein product: CASSATGRDYNEQYF.

Concerning this clonotype itself: This could be a read error, since a much larger clone is one nucleotide away. This chain uses TRBV20-1 with TRBJ2-5; D possibly corresponds to TRBD2 (6 bases). The CDR3 length is 13 residues. Germline V gene sequence: CDR1 DFQATT, CDR2 SNEGSKA (reference sequence). DNA for the CDR3: TGCAGTGCTAGTGGCCAGGACCGGGAGACCCAGCACTTC. Its translation is CSASGQDRETQHF.

This clonotype was observed many times. V usage is TRBV12-3 or TRBV12-4 and J usage is TRBJ2-7; maybe TRBD1 (6 bases). The CDR3 extends over 14 amino acids. Trimming took off 3 bases at V and 3 bases at J, with 12 bases between the two ends. The CDR3 sequence: CASSLSRGYYEQYF. DNA for the CDR3: TGTGCCAGCAGTTTGAGCAGGGGATACTACGAGCAGTACTTC.

Note on this clonotype: A much larger clone is a single base away; this may be a read error. The V gene is TRBV29-1, the J gene TRBJ2-3, with 7 bases lining up with TRBD1. CDR1 is SQVTM, CDR2 ANQGSEA, per germline. V shed 0 bases, J shed 4 bases, and the junction held 7 bases outside the gene matches. The CDR3 contains 15 residues. In DNA form, the CDR3 reads TGCAGCGTTGAAGAGGGGGAACAGGGGTCAGATACGCAGTATTTT. This codes for CSVEEGEQGSDTQYF.

This clonotype has only a few counts. The chain employs TRBV7-3 and TRBJ2-7, with 7 bases that match TRBD2. V was pared by 4 bases and J by 7 bases, with 13 bases of the junction left unmatched. Germline CDR1 is SGHTA and CDR2 is FQGTGA. This CDR3 comprises 15 residues. In DNA form, the CDR3 reads TGTGCCAGCAGCTCGCAAGGGACTAATGGGGAGGAGCAGTACTTC. It specifies CASSSQGTNGEEQYF.

This clonotype was recorded at least ten times. This chain joins TRBV5-1 and TRBJ1-1, with a tentative D call TRBD1 (6 bases). The CDR3 loop spans 14 amino acids. Between the trimmed V and J ends, which lost 0 bases and 4 bases, there was a span of 10 bases. Germline V lookup: CDR1 SGHRS, CDR2 YFSETQ. CDR3 in amino acids: CASSLEQGGTEAFF. CDR3 DNA: TGCGCCAGCAGCTTGGAACAGGGCGGCACTGAAGCTTTCTTT.

The chain carries TRBV10-3 and TRBJ2-7, with TRBD2 identical over 13 bases. The CDR3 runs to 14 residues. The J segment lost 4 bases and the V segment lost 4 bases, leaving 1 base of the junction unmatched. Germline values: CDR1 ENHRY, CDR2 SYGVKD. Here the CDR3 reads CAISGTSGSYEQYF. The DNA of the CDR3 is TGTGCCATCAGTGGGACTAGCGGGAGTTACGAGCAGTACTTC.

J is TRBJ1-4 and V is TRBV6-5; D is unresolved. The CDR3 runs 15 residues. The germline V gene encodes CDR1 MNHEY and CDR2 SVGAGI. Trimming pared 1 base from V and 8 bases from J, leaving 14 bases between. The CDR3 DNA reads TGTGCCAGCAGTTACTACGAGAGTGCTAGCGAAAAACTGTTTTTT. This sequence encodes CASSYYESASEKLFF.